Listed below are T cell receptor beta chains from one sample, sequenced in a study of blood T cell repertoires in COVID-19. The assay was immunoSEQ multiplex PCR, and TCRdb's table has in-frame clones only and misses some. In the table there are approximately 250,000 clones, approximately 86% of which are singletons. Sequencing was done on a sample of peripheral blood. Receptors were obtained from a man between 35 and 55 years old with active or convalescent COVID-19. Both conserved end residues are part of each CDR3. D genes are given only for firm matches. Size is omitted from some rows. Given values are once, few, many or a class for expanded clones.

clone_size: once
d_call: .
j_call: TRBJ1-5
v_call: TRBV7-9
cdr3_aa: CASSLGQNQPQHF
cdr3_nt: TGTGCCAGCAGCTTAGGGCAGAATCAGCCCCAGCATTTT

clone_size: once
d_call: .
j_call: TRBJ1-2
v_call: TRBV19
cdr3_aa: CASRAGDYGYTF
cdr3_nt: TGTGCCAGTAGAGCAGGGGACTATGGCTACACCTTC

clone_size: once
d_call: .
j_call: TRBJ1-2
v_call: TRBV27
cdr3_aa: CASSLVGGECYTF
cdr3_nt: TGTGCCAGCAGTTTAGTAGGAGGTGAGTGCTACACCTTC

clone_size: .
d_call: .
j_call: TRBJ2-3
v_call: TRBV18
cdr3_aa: CASSPEEGLTQYF
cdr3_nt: TGTGCCAGCTCACCGGAGGAAGGACTTACGCAGTATTTT

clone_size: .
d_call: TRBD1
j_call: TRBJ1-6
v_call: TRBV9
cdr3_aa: CASSVDQEGARSPLHF
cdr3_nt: TGTGCCAGCAGCGTCGATCAGGAGGGGGCGAGGTCACCCCTCCACTTT

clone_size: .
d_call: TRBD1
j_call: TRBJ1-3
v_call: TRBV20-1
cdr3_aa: CSASTGTGVRNTIYF
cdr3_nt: TGCAGTGCTAGTACCGGGACAGGGGTACGAAACACCATATATTTT

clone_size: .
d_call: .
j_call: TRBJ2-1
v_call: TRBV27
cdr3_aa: CASSFLPSYNEQFF
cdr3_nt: TGTGCCAGCAGTTTCCTCCCCTCCTACAATGAGCAGTTCTTC

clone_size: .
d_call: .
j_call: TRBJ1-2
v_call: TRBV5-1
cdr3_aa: CASSPGPREVEGYTF
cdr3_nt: TGCGCCAGCAGCCCCGGGCCCAGGGAGGTTGAGGGCTACACCTTC

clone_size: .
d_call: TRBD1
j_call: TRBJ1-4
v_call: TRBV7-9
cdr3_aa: CASSLGDRDNEKLFF
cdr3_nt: TGTGCCAGCAGCTTAGGGGACAGGGACAATGAAAAACTGTTTTTT

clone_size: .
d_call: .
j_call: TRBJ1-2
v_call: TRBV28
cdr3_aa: CASSFPPSTYGYTF
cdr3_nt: TGTGCCAGCAGTTTCCCACCGAGTACCTATGGCTACACCTTC

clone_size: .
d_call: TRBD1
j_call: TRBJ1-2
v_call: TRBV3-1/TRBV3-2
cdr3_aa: CASSQLSGQGSGYTF
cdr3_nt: TGTGCCAGCAGCCAACTATCAGGACAGGGGAGCGGCTACACCTTC

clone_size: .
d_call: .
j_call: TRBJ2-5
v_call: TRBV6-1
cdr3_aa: CASSDDPGTQYF
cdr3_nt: TGTGCCAGCAGTGACGATCCAGGGACCCAGTACTTC

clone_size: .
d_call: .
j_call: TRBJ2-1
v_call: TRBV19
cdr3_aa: CASSDQGLINEQFF
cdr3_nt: TGTGCCAGTAGCGACCAGGGACTCATCAATGAGCAGTTCTTC

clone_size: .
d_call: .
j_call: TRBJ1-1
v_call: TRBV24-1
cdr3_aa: CATSDPSQGDTEAFF
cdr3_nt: TGTGCCACCAGTGACCCCTCGCAGGGTGACACTGAAGCTTTCTTT

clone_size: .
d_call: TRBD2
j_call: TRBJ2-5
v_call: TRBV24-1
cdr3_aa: CATSKAGATETQYF
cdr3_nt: TGTGCCACCAGCAAAGCGGGAGCCACGGAGACCCAGTACTTC

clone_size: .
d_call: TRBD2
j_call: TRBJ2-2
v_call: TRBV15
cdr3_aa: CATQRERSTGELFF
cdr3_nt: TGTGCCACCCAGCGGGAGCGCTCCACCGGGGAGCTGTTTTTT

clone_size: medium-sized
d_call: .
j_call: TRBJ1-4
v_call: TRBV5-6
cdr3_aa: CASSLIATNEKLFF
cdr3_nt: TGTGCCAGCAGCTTGATCGCAACTAATGAAAAACTGTTTTTT

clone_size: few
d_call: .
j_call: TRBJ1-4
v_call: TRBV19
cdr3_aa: CASSKTTTSGGRKLFF
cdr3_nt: TGTGCCAGTAGCAAAACCACCACGTCGGGGGGCCGAAAACTGTTTTTT

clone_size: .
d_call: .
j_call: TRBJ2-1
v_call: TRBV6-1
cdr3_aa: CASSEYRGGFSSYNEQFF
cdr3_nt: TGTGCCAGCAGTGAATACAGGGGGGGATTTAGCTCCTACAATGAGCAGTTCTTC

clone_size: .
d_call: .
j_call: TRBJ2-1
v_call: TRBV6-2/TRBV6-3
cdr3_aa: CASSYGLTSTDEQFF
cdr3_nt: TGTGCCAGCAGTTACGGCCTCACTAGCACCGATGAGCAGTTCTTC

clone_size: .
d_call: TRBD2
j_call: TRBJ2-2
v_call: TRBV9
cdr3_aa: CASSPQEPGLAGLSNTGELFF
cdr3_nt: TGTGCCAGCAGCCCTCAAGAACCAGGACTAGCGGGACTTTCGAACACCGGGGAGCTGTTTTTT

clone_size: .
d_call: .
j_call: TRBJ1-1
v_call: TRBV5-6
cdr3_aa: CASSLDRGEAFF
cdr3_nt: TGTGCCAGCAGCTTGGACCGGGGTGAAGCTTTCTTT

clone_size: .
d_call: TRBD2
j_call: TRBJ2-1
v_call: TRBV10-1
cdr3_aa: CASSFSGRASSDEQFF
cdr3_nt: TGCGCCAGCAGTTTTAGCGGGAGGGCCTCTTCGGATGAGCAGTTCTTC

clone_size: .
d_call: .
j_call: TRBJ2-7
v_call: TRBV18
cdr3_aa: CASSPVQGSEQYF
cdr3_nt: TGTGCCAGCTCACCAGTCCAGGGATCAGAGCAGTACTTC

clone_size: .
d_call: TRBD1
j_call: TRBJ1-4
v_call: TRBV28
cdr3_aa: CASAGGRNEKLFF
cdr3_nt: TGTGCCAGTGCAGGGGGAAGGAATGAAAAACTGTTTTTT

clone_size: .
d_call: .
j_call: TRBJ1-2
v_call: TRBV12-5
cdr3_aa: CASGLVRGYTF
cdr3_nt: TGTGCTAGTGGTTTGGTACGGGGCTACACCTTC

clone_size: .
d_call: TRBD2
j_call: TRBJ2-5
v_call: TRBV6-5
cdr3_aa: CASSSLTSGEETQYF
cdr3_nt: TGTGCCAGCAGTTCCCTGACTAGCGGGGAAGAGACCCAGTACTTC

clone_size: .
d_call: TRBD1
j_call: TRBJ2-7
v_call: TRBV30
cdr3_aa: CGARDRSYYEQYF
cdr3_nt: TGTGGGGCAAGGGACAGGTCCTACTACGAGCAGTACTTC

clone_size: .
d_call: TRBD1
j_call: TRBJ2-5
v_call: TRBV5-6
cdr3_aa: CASSTGTVQETQYF
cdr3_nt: TGTGCCAGCAGCACCGGGACAGTCCAAGAGACCCAGTACTTC

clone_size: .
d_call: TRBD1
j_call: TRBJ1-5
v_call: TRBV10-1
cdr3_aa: CASSESLGQYSNQPQHF
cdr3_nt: TGCGCCAGCAGTGAGTCCCTGGGACAGTATAGCAATCAGCCCCAGCATTTT

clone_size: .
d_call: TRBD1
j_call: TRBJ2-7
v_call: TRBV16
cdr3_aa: CASSHAGTGAHEQYF
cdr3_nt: TGTGCCAGCAGCCACGCAGGGACAGGGGCCCACGAGCAGTACTTC

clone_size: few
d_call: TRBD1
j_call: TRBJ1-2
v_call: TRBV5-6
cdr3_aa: CASSPAGTGEFYGYTF
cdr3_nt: TGTGCCAGCAGCCCGGCGGGGACAGGCGAGTTCTATGGCTACACCTTC

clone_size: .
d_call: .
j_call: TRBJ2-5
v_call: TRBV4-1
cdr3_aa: CASSQGAGSQETQYF
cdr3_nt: TGCGCCAGCAGCCAAGGCGCAGGGTCCCAAGAGACCCAGTACTTC

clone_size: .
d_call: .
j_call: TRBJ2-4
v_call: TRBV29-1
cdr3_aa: CSVETVRNIQYF
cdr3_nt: TGCAGCGTTGAAACAGTACGAAACATTCAGTACTTC

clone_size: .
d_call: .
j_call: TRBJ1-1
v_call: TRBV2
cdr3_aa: CASSLQGDTEAFF
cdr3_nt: TGTGCCAGCAGCCTACAGGGCGACACTGAAGCTTTCTTT

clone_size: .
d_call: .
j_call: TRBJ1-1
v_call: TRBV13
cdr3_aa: CASSLGGTLPGTEAFF
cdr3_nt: TGTGCCAGCAGCTTAGGTGGGACACTTCCGGGGACTGAAGCTTTCTTT

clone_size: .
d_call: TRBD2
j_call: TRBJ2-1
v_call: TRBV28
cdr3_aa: CASSSGGSSSEQFF
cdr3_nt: TGTGCCAGCAGTTCCGGGGGGTCTTCTAGTGAGCAGTTCTTC

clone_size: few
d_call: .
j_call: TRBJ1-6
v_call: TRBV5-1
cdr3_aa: CASSSGGYSPLHF
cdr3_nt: TGCGCCAGCAGCTCGGGGGGTTATTCACCCCTCCACTTT

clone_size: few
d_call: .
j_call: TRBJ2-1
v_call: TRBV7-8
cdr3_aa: CASSIVGFESGVAGDEQFF
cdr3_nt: TGTGCCAGCAGCATCGTCGGGTTTGAGTCCGGTGTTGCAGGGGATGAGCAGTTCTTC

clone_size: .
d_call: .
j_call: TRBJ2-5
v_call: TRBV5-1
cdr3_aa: CASSRTGTASTGQETQYF
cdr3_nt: TGCGCCAGCAGCCGTACCGGGACTGCCTCGACGGGGCAAGAGACCCAGTACTTC

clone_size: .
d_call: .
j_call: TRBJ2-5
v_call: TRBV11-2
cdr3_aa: CASFETGVGETQYF
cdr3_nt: TGTGCCAGCTTTGAGACAGGCGTAGGGGAGACCCAGTACTTC

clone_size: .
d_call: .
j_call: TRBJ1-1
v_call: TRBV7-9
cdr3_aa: CASSLGHGGAMNTEAFF
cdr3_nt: TGTGCCAGCAGCTTAGGACACGGGGGGGCAATGAACACTGAAGCTTTCTTT

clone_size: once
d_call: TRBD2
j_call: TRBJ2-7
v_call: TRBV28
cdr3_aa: CASSFERGREQYF
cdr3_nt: TGTGCCAGCAGTTTTGAGCGGGGGAGGGAGCAGTACTTC

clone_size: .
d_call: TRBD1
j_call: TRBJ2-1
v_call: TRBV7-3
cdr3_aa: CASSPFPGGSNEQFF
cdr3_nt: TGTGCCAGCAGCCCTTTCCCAGGGGGTAGCAATGAGCAGTTCTTC

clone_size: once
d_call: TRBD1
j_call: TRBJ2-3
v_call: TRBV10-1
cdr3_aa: CASSESGTVTDTQYF
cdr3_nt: TGCGCCAGCAGTGAGTCGGGGACAGTCACAGATACGCAGTATTTT

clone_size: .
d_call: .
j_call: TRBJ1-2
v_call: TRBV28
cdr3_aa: CASSLPGRVDGYTF
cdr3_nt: TGTGCCAGCAGTTTACCTGGCAGGGTAGATGGCTACACCTTC

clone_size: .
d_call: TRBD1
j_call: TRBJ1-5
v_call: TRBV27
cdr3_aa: CASSPRGGTGNQPQHF
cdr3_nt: TGTGCCAGCAGTCCCCGAGGGGGGACAGGCAATCAGCCCCAGCATTTT

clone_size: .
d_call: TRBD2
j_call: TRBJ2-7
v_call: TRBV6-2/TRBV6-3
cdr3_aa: CASSFPKRGPNYEQYF
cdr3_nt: TGTGCCAGCAGTTTTCCGAAGCGGGGGCCTAACTACGAGCAGTACTTC

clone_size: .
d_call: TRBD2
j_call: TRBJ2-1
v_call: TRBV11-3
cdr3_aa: CASSTAGTRIYNEQFF
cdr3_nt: TGTGCCAGCAGCACAGCCGGGACTAGGATCTACAATGAGCAGTTCTTC

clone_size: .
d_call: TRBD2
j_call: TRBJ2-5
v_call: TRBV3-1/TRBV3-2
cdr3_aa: CASILAGLQETQYF
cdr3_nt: TGTGCCAGCATACTAGCGGGGTTACAAGAGACCCAGTACTTC

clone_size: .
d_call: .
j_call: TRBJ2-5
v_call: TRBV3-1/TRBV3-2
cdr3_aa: CASSQSPGPQETQYF
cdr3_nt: TGTGCCAGCAGCCAGTCCCCAGGGCCCCAAGAGACCCAGTACTTC

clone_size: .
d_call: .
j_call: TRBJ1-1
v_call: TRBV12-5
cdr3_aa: CASGWWRGNTEAFF
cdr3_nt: TGTGCTAGTGGTTGGTGGCGGGGGAACACTGAAGCTTTCTTT

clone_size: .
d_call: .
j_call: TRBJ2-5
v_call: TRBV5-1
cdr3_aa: CASSSADVRETQYF
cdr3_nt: TGCGCCAGCAGCTCTGCCGACGTGCGGGAGACCCAGTACTTC

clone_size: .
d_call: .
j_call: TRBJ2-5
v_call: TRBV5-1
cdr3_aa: CASSLAQGPQETQYF
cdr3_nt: TGCGCCAGCAGCTTGGCACAGGGACCCCAAGAGACCCAGTACTTC

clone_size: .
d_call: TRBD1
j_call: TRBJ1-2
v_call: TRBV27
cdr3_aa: CASSIRQGADYGYTF
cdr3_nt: TGTGCCAGCAGTATTCGACAGGGGGCGGACTATGGCTACACCTTC

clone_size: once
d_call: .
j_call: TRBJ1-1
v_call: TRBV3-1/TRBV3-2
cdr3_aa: CASSLEFRNTEAFF
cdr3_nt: TGTGCCAGCAGCCTGGAGTTTAGAAACACTGAAGCTTTCTTT

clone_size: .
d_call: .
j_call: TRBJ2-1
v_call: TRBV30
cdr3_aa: CAWSGYYRDLYNEQFF
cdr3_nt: TGTGCCTGGAGTGGATATTACAGGGATCTCTACAATGAGCAGTTCTTC

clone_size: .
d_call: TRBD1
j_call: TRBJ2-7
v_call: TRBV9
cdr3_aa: CASSAGGQGSYEQYF
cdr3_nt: TGTGCCAGCAGCGCGGGCGGACAGGGCTCCTACGAGCAGTACTTC

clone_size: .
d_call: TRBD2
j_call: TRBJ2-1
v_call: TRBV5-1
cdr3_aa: CASTRTSGAAVGNEQFF
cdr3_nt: TGCGCCAGCACCCGGACTAGCGGGGCTGCGGTCGGGAATGAGCAGTTCTTC

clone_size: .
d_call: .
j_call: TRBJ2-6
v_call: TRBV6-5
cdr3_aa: CASSYRSGVGANVLTF
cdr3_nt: TGTGCCAGCAGTTACAGATCGGGGGTTGGGGCCAACGTCCTGACTTTC